This T cell receptor (beta chain) was found in a study of T cells in Graves' hyperthyroidism and ophthalmopathy (dated by TCRdb to between 2018 and 2020). Study-wide context: TCR V-J signatures able to tell the groups apart were searched for in a discovery cohort of approximately 95 patients, of whom around 43 had Graves' ophthalmopathy and some 60 had stable Graves' hyperthyroidism. TCR Vbeta CDR3 sequencing of 135 peripheral blood samples (fewer than 45 ophthalmopathy, roughly 74 hyperthyroidism and roughly 17 progressor patients) is reported in the paper. An independent validation cohort of 18 to 20 hyperthyroidism patients and 17 patients who later progressed to ophthalmopathy tested prospective prediction of ophthalmopathy. For training and testing, the roughly 97 patients in the discovery cohort were randomly divided in a 7:3 ratio. Once sampling was done, hyperthyroidism patients were given methimazole at a starting dose of 30 mg daily, whereas ophthalmopathy patients were given high-dose intravenous methylprednisolone. In more than five Graves' hyperthyroidism patients, the study also compared T-cell repertoires from thyroid tissue with T-cell repertoires from blood. On the study overall, not on this receptor specifically: A model built on a 13 V-J signature distinguished ophthalmopathy from stable hyperthyroidism, reaching around 90% sensitivity and around 81% specificity in cross-validation and 80%/75% in testing. In validation, progression to ophthalmopathy was predicted by the model with nearly 71% sensitivity and about 72% specificity, a median of 6.5 months before onset. Most expanded thyroid clonotypes (frequency above 0.001) were also detected in blood, suggesting blood repertoires may reflect thyroid immune responses. Sample size was not statistically predetermined, and investigators were not blinded to group allocation.

This clonotype appeared many times. The antigen this receptor binds is unknown. No base qualities exist here, and no much larger clone lies one base off it. The TCR beta CDR3 regions were amplified from the RNA transcripts. The TCR CDR3 was subjected to a first round of RT-PCR using the HTBI primer set and the Qiagen OneStep RT-PCR kit. A second multiplex PCR round built the libraries, followed by size selection and purification. The libraries were sequenced on an Illumina HiSeq2000 using paired-end 100 bp reads. On the study's bioinformatics: SOAPnuke was used to process the raw data, throwing out any read that contained adapters or uncalled bases, had a mean Phred below 15, or lacked an exact constant-primer or identifier match. High-quality paired reads were merged using COPE v1.2.5, and each unique nucleotide sequence was defined as a clonotype. Clonotypes were aligned to IMGT TRBV, TRBD and TRBJ reference segments using MiTCR v1.1. Only V-J combinations with frequency above 0.0001, covering 99.2% of repertoires, were analysed. The TCS score was defined as the ratio of F50 (clonal expansion) to E x V (chaos), calculated using BLOSUM62-based TCRdist between CDR3 peptides within each V-J. Welch's t-statistics and random forest reduced 500 to 550 V-J features to some 14, which were used in a naive Bayes classifier (R e1071). The Morisita-Horn index was used to measure how similar the thyroid and blood repertoires were. TCRdb cleaned the public reads at Q25 with fastp, built clones with MiXCR and kept in-frame beta chains. Entries that share a CDR3 protein sequence are merged under the most common genes and DNA. The V and J calls shown here were made by TCRdb, not taken from the authors' results. The sample includes 450,000 to 700,000 distinct CDR3 sequences, with under 60% observed a single time. The ten largest make up about 7.8% of the sample.

V loses 10 bases of germline sequence and J loses 7 bases, and the interval between the two ends is 13 bases. The CDR3, cysteine through phenylalanine, is 11 amino acids long. The read is trimmed to its CDR3 DNA, 33 bases read in frame from base 1. A patient counted as having stable Graves' hyperthyroidism if no progression to ophthalmopathy occurred over 18 months of follow-up. Hyperthyroidism patients were newly diagnosed, with disease duration under 2 months, and aged 18 to 65 years. Exclusion was applied to patients with uncontrolled infections, other autoimmune diseases, pregnancy or lactation. Diagnoses were established on the basis of clinical symptoms, serum thyroxine and TRAb, thyroid ultrasound, and orbital computed tomography. Total RNA was extracted with Trizol reagent, and quality was checked on an Agilent 2100 Bioanalyzer.

Sample: peripheral blood or thyroid tissue (not recorded which). This TCR derives from a woman aged 18-29 years with Graves' hyperthyroidism. In this chain, TRBV12-3 or TRBV12-4 is recombined with TRBJ1-1; the best D guess is TRBD1, with 5 bases matching. The CDR3 in this case is CANTSGVEAFF. The nucleotides read TGTGCCAACACCTCGGGGGTTGAAGCTTTCTTT.